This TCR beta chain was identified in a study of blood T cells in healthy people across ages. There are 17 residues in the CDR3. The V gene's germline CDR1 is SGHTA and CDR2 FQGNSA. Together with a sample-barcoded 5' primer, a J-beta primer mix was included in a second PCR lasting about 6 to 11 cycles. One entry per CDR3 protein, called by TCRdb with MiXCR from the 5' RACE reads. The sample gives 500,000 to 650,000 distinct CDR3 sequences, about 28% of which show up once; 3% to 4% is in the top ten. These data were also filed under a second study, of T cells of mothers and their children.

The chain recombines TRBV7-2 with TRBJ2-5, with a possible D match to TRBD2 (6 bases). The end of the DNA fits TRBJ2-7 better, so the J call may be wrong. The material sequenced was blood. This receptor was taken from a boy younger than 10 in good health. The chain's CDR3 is CASSLVSRAGLGYEQYF. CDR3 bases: TGTGCCAGCAGCTTAGTGTCGCGGGCGGGGCTCGGCTACGAGCAGTACTTC.